This T cell receptor (beta chain) was retrieved from a study of identical twins. Study-wide points: For out-of-frame beta sequences, excess twin sharing was weaker. Fewer insertions were carried by abundant cord blood beta clonotypes, but none was seen in memory repertoires.

Germline V gene sequence: CDR1 SSHAT, CDR2 FNYEAQ (reference sequence). The CDR3 consists of 15 residues. Notes on this clonotype: The target antigen is unknown. Compared with germline, one end of the junction differs, possibly owing to a read error.

From the 5' RACE reads, TCRdb called clonotypes with MiXCR, one entry per CDR3 protein. This table holds 400,000 to 550,000 distinct CDR3 sequences, roughly an eighth found once. Only healthy Caucasians were enrolled as donors. The same sample was also studied in work on yellow fever vaccine responses in identical twins.

The sequenced sample consisted of CD4+ T cells sorted from blood. The gene calls are TRBV7-7 and TRBJ2-3; 8 bases are shared with TRBD2. The TCR was taken from a woman under 30 in good health. Here the CDR3 DNA reads TGTGCTAGCAGCTCCGGACTAGCAACCGGTGATACGCAGTATTTT. Protein: CASSSGLATGDTQYF.